This T cell receptor (beta chain) originates from a study of control samples from healthy donors and cancer patients. Germline lookup yields CDR1 SGHRS and CDR2 YFSETQ. The CDR3 has 14 amino acids. Trimming took 3 bases from V and 6 from J, leaving 10 bases between them. TCRdb keeps only in-frame clones here, not all; method: immunoSEQ multiplex PCR. Seen here are roughly 130,000 clones, 91% observed once, and the top ten hold 8.5% to 10%. The TCR sequence derives from a man between 18 and 29 years old in good health. The chain couples TRBV5-1 to TRBJ1-6; D is ambiguous. The sample consisted of blood. CDR3 loop: CASSSVPSNSPLHF. The CDR3 DNA reads as TGCGCCAGCAGCTCTGTTCCTTCTAATTCACCCCTCCACTTT.